The rows below give T cell receptor beta chains drawn from one sample of a study of blood T cell repertoires in COVID-19. TCRdb's copy holds only in-frame clones and misses some; the assay was immunoSEQ multiplex PCR. The table records around 110,000 clones, over 65% of them present only once. The specimen was peripheral blood. The receptor source for this set is a man in his thirties or forties with acute or convalescent COVID-19. Each CDR3 is given with its conserved first and last residue. The order of the fields is D gene, clone size, V gene, J gene, CDR3 DNA, CDR3 protein. D genes are given only for firm matches. The size field is filled for only some rows; it gives once, few, many or a size class.

TRBD1	.	TRBV6-5	TRBJ1-2	TGTGCCAGCAGCTCAACAGGGGCTGGAGGCTACACCTTC	CASSSTGAGGYTF
.	few	TRBV4-1	TRBJ1-2	TGCGCCAGCAGCCAAGAACAGGGTAGCGACTATGGCTACACCTTC	CASSQEQGSDYGYTF
.	.	TRBV5-1	TRBJ2-3	TGCGCCAGCAGGCGGAGGGCCGAACAGAACACAGATACGCAGTATTTT	CASRRRAEQNTDTQYF
.	few	TRBV2	TRBJ1-1	TGTGCCAGCAGTGTTTGGGGGCTCAACACTGAAGCTTTCTTT	CASSVWGLNTEAFF
.	.	TRBV9	TRBJ1-5	TGTGCCAGCAGCGCGGGGGTCGGGATGGGCAATCAGCCCCAGCATTTT	CASSAGVGMGNQPQHF
TRBD2	.	TRBV19	TRBJ2-1	TGTGCCAGCTCAAATCCCGGGCGGGGGTTGGACAATGAGCAGTTCTTC	CASSNPGRGLDNEQFF
.	.	TRBV7-2	TRBJ1-2	TGTGCCAGCAGCTTAGGGGCGGCAGGGCGAGCTAACTATGGCTACACCTTC	CASSLGAAGRANYGYTF
.	.	TRBV12-3/TRBV12-4	TRBJ1-2	TGTGCCAGTGCGGGGCACTACTACACCTTC	CASAGHYYTF
TRBD1	.	TRBV7-3	TRBJ2-5	TGTGCCAGCAGCTTAATGGTGGACAGGTCGGGACAAGAGACCCAGTACTTC	CASSLMVDRSGQETQYF
.	.	TRBV12-5	TRBJ2-3	TGTGCTAGTGGTCGGGGGGCACCCGATACGCAGTATTTT	CASGRGAPDTQYF
.	once	TRBV5-8	TRBJ1-5	TGTGCCAGCGGAACAGGGCGCCAAAACAATCAGCCCCAGCATTTT	CASGTGRQNNQPQHF
TRBD2	many	TRBV6-1	TRBJ2-3	TGTGCCAGCAGTGAAGTAAGGGCTAGCGGGCAGGATACGCAGTATTTT	CASSEVRASGQDTQYF
TRBD2	.	TRBV7-9	TRBJ2-5	TGTGCCAGCAGCGCCTCACTTCCGGGACTAGCGGTAGAGACCCAGTACTTC	CASSASLPGLAVETQYF
TRBD1	.	TRBV5-1	TRBJ1-1	TGCGCCAGCAGCTTGTTCGAGGGGGCCACTGAAGCTTTCTTT	CASSLFEGATEAFF
TRBD2	.	TRBV7-3	TRBJ2-3	TGTGCCAGCAGCCTTAGCGGGGGGGCTGGTGATACGCAGTATTTT	CASSLSGGAGDTQYF
.	.	TRBV12-3/TRBV12-4	TRBJ1-2	TGTGCCAGCAGTTTGGACTATAACTATGGCTACACCTTC	CASSLDYNYGYTF
TRBD2	.	TRBV6-2/TRBV6-3	TRBJ2-1	TGTGCCAGCAGTTACCGAAGCGGGATTTACAATGAGCAGTTCTTC	CASSYRSGIYNEQFF
.	.	TRBV29-1	TRBJ2-5	TGCAGCGTTGGGAGGTCGTCTGAGGGGACCCAGTACTTC	CSVGRSSEGTQYF
.	once	TRBV12-5	TRBJ1-5	TGTGCTAGTGGGGGCAAGGGGCAGGGAAATCAGCCCCAGCATTTT	CASGGKGQGNQPQHF
.	.	TRBV19	TRBJ2-3	TGTGCCAGTAGTACCCAACCGGGACTTCCTCCCACAGATACGCAGTATTTT	CASSTQPGLPPTDTQYF
.	.	TRBV6-5	TRBJ1-1	TGTGCCAGCAGTTCCCCCAGGGGGAACACTGAAGCTTTCTTT	CASSSPRGNTEAFF
.	.	TRBV6-2/TRBV6-3	TRBJ2-5	TGTGCCAGCAGTTACCTAGCGCGCCAAGAGACCCAGTACTTC	CASSYLARQETQYF
TRBD1	.	TRBV18	TRBJ1-4	TGTGCCAGCTCACCGAAGGACAGGTCTAATGAAAAACTGTTTTTT	CASSPKDRSNEKLFF
TRBD2	.	TRBV12-5	TRBJ2-1	TGTGCTAGTGGTTTGGGAGCGGGGGGGAAGGTCAACAATGAGCAGTTCTTC	CASGLGAGGKVNNEQFF
.	.	TRBV10-2	TRBJ2-7	TGCGCCAGCAGTGATCAGGGATACGACGAGCAGTACTTC	CASSDQGYDEQYF
.	.	TRBV21-1	TRBJ1-3	TGTGCCAGCAGCCCGCGGGCCCTTTTCTCTGGAAACACCATATATTTT	CASSPRALFSGNTIYF
.	.	TRBV5-5	TRBJ1-2	TGTGCCAGCAGGGACCTCGGGGGGCTCTATGGCTACACCTTC	CASRDLGGLYGYTF
.	.	TRBV11-1	TRBJ1-1	TGTGCCAGCAGCTTAATCCGGAACACTGAAGCTTTCTTT	CASSLIRNTEAFF
.	.	TRBV29-1	TRBJ1-1	TGCAGCGGGCGACAGATCATGAACACTGAAGCTTTCTTT	CSGRQIMNTEAFF
TRBD2	.	TRBV15	TRBJ2-1	TGTGCCACCAGCAGAGAGAGAAGCGGGGGGGCTGAGGAGCAGTTCTTC	CATSRERSGGAEEQFF
TRBD2	.	TRBV2	TRBJ2-7	TGTGCCAGCAGGCCGGGGAGCGGGGTTTCTTACGAGCAGTACTTC	CASRPGSGVSYEQYF
TRBD1	.	TRBV2	TRBJ1-2	TGTGCCAGAGACAGGACAGGGGAGCTTGGCTACACCTTC	CARDRTGELGYTF
.	.	TRBV5-5	TRBJ1-2	TGTGCCAGCAGCTTGGCCCCCGGACAAACCTATGGCTACACCTTC	CASSLAPGQTYGYTF